A single sample gave rise to the 9 T cell receptor beta chains below, sequenced in a study of CD8+ T cells in alopecia areata. cDNA reverse transcribed from extracted RNA served as the sequencing template. Sequencing was performed with immunoSEQ multiplex PCR; in TCRdb, only in-frame clones are kept and a portion is missing. The sample lists about 210,000 clones; around 65% were seen once. As to treatment: oral pan-JAK inhibitor, 5-10 mg twice daily. The sequenced sample was CD4+ T cells sorted from blood, obtained at week 44, from a patient treated with tofacitinib. These receptors originate from a human donor with alopecia areata.

The genes are TRBV18 and TRBJ1-2; TRBD1 agrees at 7 bases. This CDR3 contains 15 residues. V shed 0 bases and J 6 bases; nucleotides not matched to a gene: 7. Germline CDR1 KGHSH, CDR2 LQKENI. DNA of the CDR3: TGTGCCAGCTCACCACCGAGCAGGGGGGGAAATGGCTACACCTTC. Protein: CASSPPSRGGNGYTF.

V and J are TRBV7-9 and TRBJ1-2, with 7 bases aligning to TRBD1. The CDR3 contains 13 residues. Germline lookup yields CDR1 SEHNR and CDR2 FQNEAQ (reference sequence). V lost 5 bases, J lost 7 bases, and 7 bases stayed unmatched. The CDR3 protein is CASSIQGTVGYTF. The DNA for the CDR3 is TGTGCCAGCAGCATACAGGGGACTGTTGGCTACACCTTC.

V and J are TRBV2 and TRBJ1-6; a possible D gene is TRBD1 (6 bases). The CDR3 has 16 residues. V lost 7 bases and J lost 0, with 13 bases in between. The germline gives CDR1 SNHLY, CDR2 FYNNEI. The CDR3 loop reads CASMGHASSYNSPLHF. As DNA, the CDR3 is TGTGCCAGCATGGGACACGCGAGCTCCTATAATTCACCCCTCCACTTT.

The CDR3 DNA sequence: TGTGCCAGCAGCTTAGGGTTAGCGGGGGGGCCGGAGACCCAGTACTTC. Its protein product is CASSLGLAGGPETQYF. The chain couples TRBV7-2 to TRBJ2-5; the match to TRBD2 covers 11 bases. CDR3 size: 16 residues. V lost 1 base, J lost 5 bases, and 6 bases stayed unmatched. CDR1 and CDR2 from the germline V gene are SGHTA and FQGNSA.

V usage is TRBV5-1 and J usage is TRBJ2-1; 8 nucleotides match TRBD1. This CDR3 has 15 amino acids. V shed 2 bases, J shed 1 base, and the junction held 2 bases outside the gene matches. Germline CDR1 SGHRS, CDR2 YFSETQ. The CDR3 nucleotides are TGCGCCAGCAGCTTTACAGGGGGGTCCTACAATGAGCAGTTCTTC. Translation: CASSFTGGSYNEQFF.

The V call is TRBV7-8, the J call TRBJ2-3; 16 positions match TRBD2. Trimming took 4 bases from V and 2 from J; bases not matched to a gene: 12. CDR1 is SGHVS and CDR2 is FQNEAQ in the germline V gene. The length of the CDR3 is 20 residues. CDR3 nucleotide sequence: TGTGCCAGCAGCTCCCTAGTGGGGACTAGCGGGGGGGCGACCACAGATACGCAGTATTTT. This translates into CASSSLVGTSGGATTDTQYF.

The J gene is TRBJ1-2, the V gene TRBV15, with 7 bases fitting TRBD1. The CDR3 sequence is 16 residues long. The ends lost 5 bases at V and 2 bases at J; junction bases unmatched: 11. The germline V gene has CDR1 LNHNV and CDR2 YYDKDF (reference sequence). The CDR3 DNA follows: TGTGCCACCAGCGGAACTCTTCCGACAGGGAACTATGGCTACACCTTC. Amino acids: CATSGTLPTGNYGYTF. The whole variable domain, filled in from reference TRBV15 and TRBJ1-2, reads DAMVIQNPRYQVTQFGKPVTLSCSQTLNHNVMYWYQQKSSQAPKLLFHYYDKDFNNEADTPDNFQSRRPNTSFCFLDIRSPGLGDTAMYLCATSGTLPTGNYGYTFGSGTRLTVV.

This chain links TRBV10-3 with TRBJ2-7; the match to TRBD1 covers 7 bases. This CDR3 comprises 12 residues. Germline CDR1 reads ENHRY; CDR2 reads SYGVKD. V dropped 6 bases and J dropped 5; count of bases not matched to a gene: 4. The CDR3 coding sequence is TGTGCCATCAGGGGGGACAGCGACGAGCAGTACTTC. Its protein is CAIRGDSDEQYF.

The DNA of the CDR3 is TGTGCCAGCAGTGTTAGCGGGGCAGGTTCCTACGAGCAGTACTTC. Translated: CASSVSGAGSYEQYF. The chain joins TRBV6-1 to TRBJ2-7; 8 positions agree with TRBD2. This CDR3 region has 15 residues. Germline lookup yields CDR1 MNHNS and CDR2 SASEGT. Trimming removed 4 bases from V and 1 base from J; junction bases left unmatched: 6.